The 10 T cell receptor beta chains below come from one sample, sequenced in a study of a mutant IDH1 vaccine in newly diagnosed glioma (dated by TCRdb to 2020 to 2023). Interpreted using the paper, the time point label stands for: baseline, week 1 (first vaccination visit). What this sample's treatment or condition label stands for: pre-vaccination baseline after standard-of-care therapy. Library creation used the immunoSEQ multiplex PCR assay. TCRdb took this table from immuneACCESS and kept in-frame rearrangements with V and J called. Such tables lack part of the clones; where checked against another copy, unresolved V genes explain under half of the gap, and the rest is unexplained. This sample has under 80,000 clones in its table, and 80% to 90% of those were observed once. The leading ten clones occupy over 2.5% of the sample. This specimen consisted of PBMCs, obtained from a glioma patient treated with radiotherapy, temozolomide or both. These receptor sequences come from a man aged 30-40 years with glioma.

The gene calls are TRBV6-5 and TRBJ2-7; a weak D match, TRBD2 (6 bases). The CDR3 loop spans 14 amino acids. The V and J ends lost 6 bases and 6 bases respectively, with 18 bases between them. The germline CDR1 and CDR2 sequences are MNHEY and SVGAGI. Here the CDR3 DNA reads TGTGCCAGCAGCTACAGAGGCACCGGGAGCGAGCAGTACTTC. It translates to CASSYRGTGSEQYF.

The chain couples TRBV2 to TRBJ2-5; D is perhaps TRBD1 (6 bases). Between the trimmed V and J ends, which lost 6 bases and 2 bases, there was a span of 19 bases. This CDR3 is 16 amino acids long. Germline values: CDR1 SNHLY, CDR2 FYNNEI. This CDR3 reads CASSFLRGHTQETQYF. The DNA for the CDR3 is TGTGCCAGCAGCTTCCTTCGGGGACACACTCAAGAGACCCAGTACTTC.

The CDR3 region is CASSNTQGEDEKLFF. The DNA of the CDR3 is TGTGCCAGCAGTAATACCCAGGGGGAGGATGAAAAACTGTTTTTT. The chain has TRBV4-2 and TRBJ1-4; 7 nucleotides align to TRBD1. This CDR3 region has 15 residues. Germline V gene lookup returns CDR1 LGHNA and CDR2 YNFKEQ. After removal of 6 bases from V and 6 bases from J, the junction contained 10 bases not matched to a gene.

The rearrangement uses TRBV18 and TRBJ1-2, with 7 positions matching TRBD1. Germline-derived CDR1 and CDR2 are KGHSH and LQKENI. The CDR3 is made up of 16 amino acids. Unmatched junction bases numbered 13, after V lost 4 bases and J lost 5 bases. CDR3 residues: CASSLRTGEVSYGYTF. The CDR3, as DNA: TGTGCCAGCTCACTAAGGACAGGCGAGGTATCGTATGGCTACACCTTC.

This clone has a handful of counts. The chain has TRBV7-8 and TRBJ2-6; a weak D match, TRBD1 (6 bases). This CDR3 has 16 residues. The ends were cut back, 1 base at V and 1 base at J, with 8 bases in the middle. In germline, CDR1 is SGHVS, CDR2 FQNEAQ. The chain's CDR3 is CASSLEDRSGANVLTF. CDR3 nucleotides: TGTGCCAGCAGCTTAGAAGACAGGTCTGGGGCCAACGTCCTGACTTTC.

The gene calls are TRBV2 and TRBJ1-1; D uncertain. Trimming stripped 1 base from V and 4 bases from J, with 7 bases between. Germline-derived CDR1 and CDR2 are SNHLY and FYNNEI. There are 13 residues in the CDR3. CDR3 DNA: TGTGCCAGCAGTGAAGGATGGTCCACTGAAGCTTTCTTT. It encodes CASSEGWSTEAFF.

The V and J genes are TRBV7-9 and TRBJ2-5, with D possibly being TRBD1 (5 bases). The germline V and J ends were trimmed by 3 bases and 5 bases, with 10 bases remaining between them. This CDR3 has 13 residues. The germline V gene has CDR1 SEHNR and CDR2 FQNEAQ (reference sequence). In DNA, the CDR3 is TGTGCCAGCAGCTTTGTACCAGGGGAGACCCAGTACTTC. This encodes CASSFVPGETQYF.

This chain links TRBV5-5 with TRBJ1-6, with TRBD1 matching 7 bases. Germline-derived CDR1 and CDR2 are SGHKS and YYEKEE (reference sequence). This CDR3 contains 14 residues. The V gene end was trimmed by 6 bases and the J gene end by 6 bases; junction bases not matched to a gene: 6. CDR3 sequence (DNA): TGTGCCAGCATATCGGGACAGAGTAATTCACCCCTCCACTTT. It is translated as CASISGQSNSPLHF.

This chain links TRBV5-1 with TRBJ1-2; no clear D gene. CDR3 length: 13 residues. The V end lost 0 bases, the J end lost 2 bases, and 5 bases lay between the germline ends. The germline CDR1 and CDR2 sequences are SGHRS and YFSETQ. The CDR3 reads CASSLAENYGYTF. The CDR3 DNA sequence: TGCGCCAGCAGCTTGGCAGAGAACTATGGCTACACCTTC.

The chain uses TRBV7-9 and TRBJ2-7; D is undetermined. The CDR3 has 12 amino acids. The germline V gene has CDR1 SEHNR and CDR2 FQNEAQ (reference sequence). The V end was cut by 3 bases, the J end by 6 bases, with 9 bases between. CDR3 DNA sequence: TGTGCCAGCAGCTTGGGAAGATCCGAGCAGTACTTC. It is translated as CASSLGRSEQYF.